Described below is a single TCR beta chain sequence and its context. The antigen is unknown. The protocol was immunoSEQ multiplex PCR, while the TCRdb copy is restricted to in-frame clones and leaves out a portion. The table shows 150,000 or so clones, with around nine tenths occurring only once. After removal of 10 bases from V and 4 bases from J, the junction contained 9 bases not matched to a gene. The CDR3 extends over 14 amino acids. Germline-derived CDR1 and CDR2 are LNHDA and SQIVND (reference sequence). The data stem from a study of T cell responses to AZD1222 COVID-19 vaccine. About the research overall: Recipients boosted at about 4 weeks or about 12 weeks are pooled. The study, taken as a whole, reports: After the peak T cell response, and only then, were repertoires sampled. Clonal diversity was possibly underestimated, and white British individuals and females predominated among donors. Among AZD1222 vaccinees, only six or seven were seropositive at baseline.

The clonotype originates from an adult in good health. The rearrangement joins TRBV19 to TRBJ1-3, with 8 bases that match TRBD1. Sample: peripheral blood, taken on day 0 of AZD1222 vaccination. The CDR3 nucleotides read TGTGCCACGGGCAGGGGGCGAGGAGGAAACACCATATATTTT. This encodes CATGRGRGGNTIYF.